This T cell receptor (beta chain) was sequenced for a study of T cell repertoires in cytomegalovirus infection. TCRdb re-analysed the reads in MiXCR, keeping a single row per CDR3 protein. Here the sample spans about 250,000 distinct CDR3 sequences, over 15% being singletons. The V gene's germline CDR1 is MGHRA and CDR2 YSYEKL. The CDR3 is made up of 15 amino acids. The ends lost 0 bases at V and 7 bases at J; junction bases unmatched: 4. This clonotype was picked up many times. This sequence was found in a human donor in good health (CMV status not recorded). Some clones in this sample may be carry-over from other donors' samples. The rearrangement links TRBV4-1 to TRBJ2-1; 9 bases agree with TRBD2. Sequenced sample: CD8+ T cells from PBMCs. CDR3 bases: TGCGCCAGCAGCCAAGAGGGGCTAGCGGGGAATGAGCAGTTCTTC. Its translation: CASSQEGLAGNEQFF.